This T cell receptor beta chain was sequenced during a study of cytomegalovirus exposure and HLA in healthy donors (dated by TCRdb to the late 2010s). Describing the broader study: In an earlier analysis of roughly 500 of the donors, 276 Gb of sequence data and just under 120 million unique TCR beta sequences from about 180 million T cells were reported. Approximately 300 gigabases of sequencing data and approximately 91 million unique TCR sequences made up an early release that covered 640 HLA-typed donors. Of the roughly 400 genotyped donors, about 80% fell in the genetic ancestry cluster associated with self-reported Caucasian donors. The study aimed to test whether signatures of past pathogen exposure could be identified by cataloging public T cell receptors. The study profiled the T cell repertoires of under 850 subjects by immunosequencing and related them to cytomegalovirus serostatus. A separate validation cohort of roughly 110 different subjects was used in addition to the roughly 700-subject first cohort. High-throughput TCR immunosequencing, statistical association of individual TCRs with disease status, and machine learning were combined to predict cytomegalovirus infection status. A later analysis re-examined previously published TCR beta repertoires from about 670 donors and added high-resolution HLA genotyping to investigate patterns of TCR occurrence. In the later analysis, no new phenotypic data were used to find candidate immune exposures; instead, reliance was placed on TCR beta sequences and their occurrence across donors. An earlier analysis of roughly 600 of the donors used high-throughput TCR beta sequencing to judge whether each TCR beta V gene segment behaved as functional or pseudogenic. Donor age, sex, ethnicity and CMV serostatus were compiled together with the repertoire data. A later genetic analysis took genome-wide SNP genotypes for about 60% of the roughly 670 donors and used that subset as a discovery cohort. Every repertoire in the discovery cohort had been generated on one and the same sequencing platform. Class I and class II HLA loci were covered by the typing at four-digit resolution. Typing coverage varied by locus: roughly 620-640 donors for A, B, C, DRB1 and DQB1; some 520 for DQA1; more than 600 for DPA1; roughly 450 for DPB1. Several DR-DQ haplotypes were treated as single units for association and clustering because of strong linkage in the cohort. Across 398 genotyped donors of the cohort, an average of roughly 230,000 unique TCR beta nucleotide sequences per donor were sequenced, and roughly 18% of those sequences were non-productive.

The cohort was made up of 666 healthy bone marrow donors. All cohort members were sampled while nominally healthy, although unrecorded immune exposures were likely present. The donor was CMV seronegative and belonged to the group of 350 to 400 seronegative cohort members. Every donor gave a peripheral blood sample, and the peripheral blood mononuclear cells from that sample were used for TCR beta sequencing. Genomic DNA extraction from the blood cell samples was performed with the Qiagen DNeasy Blood Extraction Kit. What the work shows at the level of the full study, not this receptor alone: A further reported finding was that TCR beta sequences accurately predicted the HLA-A and HLA-B alleles for most subjects in the first cohort. According to a later analysis, TCR association rates differed among HLA loci, with DRB1 alleles showing the most associated TCRs and HLA-C alleles showing the fewest. According to a later analysis, parvovirus B19, influenza, CMV and Epstein-Barr virus appeared linked to several top co-occurrence clusters. A later genetic analysis reported fewer N-insertions in productive TCRs among donors in an Asian-associated ancestry cluster than the roughly 700-donor mean. The 87-base-pair reads could not distinguish some IMGT-functional V segments, including TRBV6-2 and TRBV6-3, so those segments were excluded. A group of highly shared sequence variants was considered likely to be a technical artifact of the sequencing pipeline. At a false discovery rate of 0.05, a later analysis linked around 15,000 TCR beta sequences to specific HLA alleles. In an earlier analysis of around 600 of the donors, most TCR beta V segments were observed in productive rearrangements about 90% or about 30% of the time, broadly matching IMGT annotations. In this cohort, only TCR beta chains were sequenced, and detectable features were limited by the absence of alpha or paired-chain data. Compared with equally common non-associated chains, HLA-associated TCR beta chains in a later analysis were more clonally expanded and had lower generation probabilities. The study listed over 150 TCR beta chains as associated with cytomegalovirus. The earlier analysis of a few hundred of the donors excluded 15 to 20 rarely observed V segments, including chromosome 9 orphons, because counts were too low. Sequencing depth was assumed to be roughly uniform across donors in the presence/absence analyses, though that assumption may not hold. Linkage disequilibrium might explain the correlated functional status among segregating V segments, but an unknown experimental factor could not be excluded. An association between a missense DCLRE1C variant and V-gene and J-gene trimming of TCR beta chains was found in a later genetic analysis and replicated in an independent cohort. Because HLA typing was unavailable for some donors at each locus, only the typed subset was used in association tests. Cytomegalovirus status was reported to be diagnosed by the classifier with high specificity and sensitivity in both the original and validation cohorts. Three of the identified cytomegalovirus-associated TCR beta chains were confirmed in vitro to be specific for cytomegalovirus antigens. Most TCR sequences were seen in very few donors, while some public TCRs were found in many individuals. CMV serostatus was the only immune exposure information available for the cohort. Most CMV-associated TCR beta chains appeared to be HLA-restricted in a later analysis, and the HLA associations seemed to be driven largely by CMV exposure. According to the authors, the approach could potentially be generalized to other disease states and immunological phenotypes. When HLA alleles, especially DR and DQ, strongly co-occurred, TCR associations were difficult to assign to individual alleles.

Worth noting for this clone: There is no known antigen for this receptor. No base quality values were provided; no much bigger clone lies one nucleotide off.

The CDR3 holds 14 amino acids from the cysteine to the phenylalanine. The DNA shown is the 42-base CDR3, in frame from base 1. In the germline V gene (reference sequence), CDR1 corresponds to GTSNPN and CDR2 to SVGIG. Trimming accounts for 3 bases at V and 6 bases at J, while the number of junction bases matched to no gene is 8. The method behind the library was the immunoSEQ multiplex PCR assay. For the multiplex PCR, a mixture combining 60 forward primers for TCR Vbeta segments and 13 reverse primers for TCR Jbeta segments was used. A multiplex PCR assay on genomic DNA amplified the CDR3 region of rearranged TCR beta genes. The amplified TCR beta libraries were sequenced on the Illumina HiSeq System as 87-base-pair reads. Turning to the authors' computational methods: Across the 640 or so repertoires, a later analysis counted 80 million or so unique TCR beta chains, approximately 10 million of which were shared by at least two donors. Raw reads were error-corrected and collapsed into unique sequences with a nearest-neighbor algorithm that merged closely related sequences to remove PCR and sequencing errors. V, D and J gene segments were assigned by aligning CDR3 sequences to IMGT reference sequences. Each retained sequence needed at least a six-nucleotide match to both a V gene segment and a J gene segment. Rearrangements were classified as productive when the CDR3 lacked stop codons and remained in frame with V and J, and all other rearrangements were classified as non-productive. Following IMGT convention, CDR3 was defined as the stretch from the second conserved V-encoded cysteine to the conserved J-encoded phenylalanine. The earlier analysis of roughly 590 of the donors excluded sequences that lacked an unambiguous match to a single V gene segment. In an earlier analysis of several hundred of the donors, V segments were called functional above 56.7% productive rearrangements and were called segregating when the between-donor standard deviation exceeded 5%. A statistical classification framework was developed to diagnose cytomegalovirus status using the catalog of TCR beta chain sequences. In a later analysis, TCR nucleotide sequences were compared against IMGT/GENE-DB human TR gene sequences so that V and J genes could be assigned. A later analysis assigned CDR3 sequences and most-parsimonious VDJ recombination scenarios with the TCRdist pipeline. A later analysis defined each TCR beta chain by its CDR3 amino acid sequence plus V-gene family, and excluded reads lacking a unique V-gene family. In a later analysis, 450 to 600 highly shared, low-generation-probability nucleotide sequences were removed to address suspected cross-contamination and a sequencing artifact. In a later analysis, a clonal expansion index was calculated for each public chain from normalized within-repertoire ranks of inferred template counts. In a later analysis, generation probabilities were computed with a VDJ recombination model fitted to out-of-frame rearrangements, and the resulting probabilities were checked against IGoR. Hypergeometric tests were used in a later analysis to score TCR-TCR, TCR-HLA and TCR-CMV co-occurrence, with a repertoire-size bias correction applied to the TCR pairs. False discovery rates were estimated in a later analysis by permuting HLA or CMV assignments 20 times. A later analysis grouped co-occurring TCRs with DBSCAN, adding TCRdist sequence similarity when clustering within HLA-allele-positive subsets. For co-occurrence clustering, repertoires with fewer than 30,000 or more than 120,000 public chains were excluded, along with five or six repertoires with anomalous nucleotide sharing. This immuneACCESS table, as held by TCRdb, lists in-frame sequences with V and J called but not all clones. Of the missing ones, under half trace to an unresolved V gene in checked studies; the others have no known cause. V and J calls and clone size follow that table, whereas D and trimming were derived from the DNA. The sample yields approximately 180,000 clones; over 60% were counted once. 0.9% to 1.2% of the sample is held by the ten biggest clonotypes.

The sequence joins TRBV30 to TRBJ1-1; 9 bases in between match TRBD1. This clonotype was sampled from a woman in her 40s in good health and CMV-seronegative. The specimen was PBMCs. The CDR3 region: CAWRLKQGAAEAFF. The bases read TGTGCCTGGAGGCTCAAACAGGGGGCGGCTGAAGCTTTCTTT.